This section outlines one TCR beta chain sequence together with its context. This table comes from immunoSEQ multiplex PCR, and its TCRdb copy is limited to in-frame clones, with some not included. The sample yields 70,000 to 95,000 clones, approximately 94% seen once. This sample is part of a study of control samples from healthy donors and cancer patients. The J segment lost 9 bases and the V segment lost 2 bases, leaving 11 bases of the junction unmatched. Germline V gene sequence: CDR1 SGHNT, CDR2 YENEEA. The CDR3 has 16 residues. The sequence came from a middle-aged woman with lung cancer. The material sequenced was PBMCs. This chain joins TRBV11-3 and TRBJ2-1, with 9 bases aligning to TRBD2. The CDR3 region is CASSLFGAGGQGEQFF. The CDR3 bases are TGTGCCAGCAGCTTATTCGGTGCGGGGGGGCAGGGTGAGCAGTTCTTC.